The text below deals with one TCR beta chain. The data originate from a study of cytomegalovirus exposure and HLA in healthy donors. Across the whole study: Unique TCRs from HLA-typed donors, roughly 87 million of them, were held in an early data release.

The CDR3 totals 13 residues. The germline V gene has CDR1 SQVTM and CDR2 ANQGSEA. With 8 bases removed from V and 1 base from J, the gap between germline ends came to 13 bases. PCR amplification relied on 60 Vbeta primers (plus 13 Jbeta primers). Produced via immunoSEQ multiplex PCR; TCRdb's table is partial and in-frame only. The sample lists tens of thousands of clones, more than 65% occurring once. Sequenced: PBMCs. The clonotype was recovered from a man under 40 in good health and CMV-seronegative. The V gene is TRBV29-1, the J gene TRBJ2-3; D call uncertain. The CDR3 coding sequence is TGCAGCCCAATAGATAGCCGCACAGATACGCAGTATTTT. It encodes CSPIDSRTDTQYF.